Listed here are 27 T cell receptor beta chains from one sample, sequenced in a study of blood T cell repertoires in COVID-19. Sequencing used immunoSEQ multiplex PCR; TCRdb keeps in-frame clones, though not all of them. This sample has about 260,000 clones, with 90% found just once. The sample comprised PBMCs or T cells enriched from blood (not recorded which). These receptors were obtained from a man over 45 who had been exposed to COVID-19.

The rearrangement links TRBV7-8 to TRBJ1-2, with 9 bases identical to TRBD1. This CDR3 spans 15 amino acids. CDR1 is SGHVS, CDR2 FQNEAQ, per germline. V shed 5 bases and J 4 bases; nucleotides not matched to a gene: 8. The CDR3 nucleotides read TGTGCCAGCAGCGAGGGACAGGGAGAGGTCTATGGCTACACCTTC. Amino acids: CASSEGQGEVYGYTF.

The chain uses TRBV28 and TRBJ1-1, with 9 bases matching TRBD1. Losses at the gene ends were 6 bases for V and 8 bases for J; bases not matched to a gene: 10. Per the germline V gene, CDR1 is MDHEN and CDR2 is SYDVKM. CDR3 length: 14 residues. The CDR3 nucleotides read TGTGCCAGCAGCCCGGGACAGGGTATTTTAGAAGCTTTCTTT. Translating it yields CASSPGQGILEAFF.

The V and J genes are TRBV28 and TRBJ1-1; TRBD1 might be the D (6 bases). The germline V gene has CDR1 MDHEN and CDR2 SYDVKM. Trimming pared 5 bases from V and 4 bases from J, leaving 17 bases between. CDR3 length: 15 residues. CDR3: CASSTRYRVPTEAFF. CDR3 nucleotide sequence: TGTGCCAGCAGTACCCGATACAGGGTACCCACTGAAGCTTTCTTT.

This sequence joins TRBV7-3 and TRBJ1-1, with 12 bases matching TRBD1. With 8 bases clipped from V and 8 bases from J, the junction kept 6 bases outside the gene matches. Germline CDR1 and CDR2: SGHTA and FQGTGA. There are 13 residues in the CDR3. The CDR3 DNA reads TGTGCCAGCGGATCCGGGACAGGGGGCGAAGCTTTCTTT. This sequence encodes CASGSGTGGEAFF.

The J gene is TRBJ2-7, the V gene TRBV2; no clear D. Germline V CDR1 and CDR2: SNHLY, FYNNEI. This CDR3 has 13 residues. V was clipped by 1 base and J by 7 bases, with 11 bases between them. The DNA for the CDR3 is TGTGCCAGCAGTGAAGTGGCCCTTGGTGAGCAGTACGTC. It translates to CASSEVALGEQYV.

In this sample, this clone turned up a few times. This chain joins TRBV2 and TRBJ1-5, with D hard to call. Trimming removed 5 bases from V and 6 bases from J, with 8 bases in between. The CDR3 loop spans 12 amino acids. Germline-derived CDR1 and CDR2 are SNHLY and FYNNEI. The CDR3 DNA follows: TGTGCCAGCAGTACTATGATTCAGCCCCAGCATTTT. Translation gives CASSTMIQPQHF.

V is TRBV7-9 and J is TRBJ2-7; D not resolved. This CDR3 is built from 14 residues. The ends were cut back, 2 bases at V and 1 base at J, with 9 bases in the middle. Germline CDR1 and CDR2: SEHNR and FQNEAQ (reference sequence). The CDR3: CASSLSQTSYEQYF. CDR3 sequence (DNA): TGTGCCAGCAGCTTAAGCCAGACTTCCTACGAGCAGTACTTC.

This rearrangement joins TRBV19 to TRBJ1-6; unclear D gene. The CDR3 sequence is 15 residues long. The V end was cut by 1 base, the J end by 9 bases, with 13 bases between. The germline V gene encodes CDR1 LNHDA and CDR2 SQIVND (reference sequence). The CDR3 DNA reads TGTGCCAGTAGTATAGTGGCCGGCGCGGGTTCACCCCTCCACTTT. Its translation is CASSIVAGAGSPLHF.

The chain uses TRBV19 and TRBJ1-4, with D uncertain. Trimming pared 7 bases from V and 12 bases from J, leaving 21 bases between. Germline CDR1 and CDR2: LNHDA and SQIVND (reference sequence). The CDR3 is made up of 14 amino acids. The CDR3 nucleotides read TGTGCCAGTAACCGAGGGCCGCGCGAATGGGAACTGTTTTTT. Its translation: CASNRGPREWELFF. The entire variable domain, with the rest obtained from reference TRBV19 and TRBJ1-4, is as follows: DGGITQSPKYLFRKEGQNVTLSCEQNLNHDAMYWYRQDPGQGLRLIYYSQIVNDFQKGDIAEGYSVSREKKESFPLTVTSAQKNPTAFYLCASNRGPREWELFFGSGTQLSVL.

The V call is TRBV6-4, the J call TRBJ2-1; TRBD1 aligns across 8 bases. CDR3 length: 14 amino acids. Germline assignment: CDR1 MRHNA and CDR2 SNTAGT. V was clipped by 6 bases and J by 4 bases; unmatched bases: 5. Written as DNA, the CDR3 is TGTGCCAGCAGGAGGACAGGGAATTACAATGAGCAGTTCTTC. Protein: CASRRTGNYNEQFF.

The chain is built from TRBV18 and TRBJ1-4; no reliable D call. Trimming left V 5 bases short and J 0 bases short, with 7 bases between. Germline CDR1 is KGHSH and CDR2 is LQKENI. This CDR3 region has 14 residues. CDR3 region: CASSDIATNEKLFF. The CDR3 bases are TGTGCCAGCTCAGACATCGCAACTAATGAAAAACTGTTTTTT.

This sequence joins TRBV28 and TRBJ2-1, with a possible D match to TRBD2 (6 bases). Trimming shortened V by 2 bases and J by 6 bases, and 17 bases separated the two germline ends. Germline CDR1 and CDR2: MDHEN and SYDVKM. This CDR3 comprises 16 residues. The CDR3: CASSLMPPGTFNEQFF. The CDR3, as DNA: TGTGCCAGCAGTTTAATGCCCCCTGGGACTTTCAATGAGCAGTTCTTC.

The gene calls are TRBV2 and TRBJ2-7; weak D call: TRBD1 (5 bases). The CDR3 loop spans 14 amino acids. With 7 bases removed from V and 5 bases from J, the gap between germline ends came to 18 bases. Germline CDR1 reads SNHLY; CDR2 reads FYNNEI. The CDR3 DNA reads TGTGCCAGCAACCCTGGGCAGGGTAAAAACGAGCAGTACTTC. It specifies CASNPGQGKNEQYF. The complete variable domain, with remaining parts taken from reference TRBV2 and TRBJ2-7, reads EPEVTQTPSHQVTQMGQEVILRCVPISNHLYFYWYRQILGQKVEFLVSFYNNEISEKSEIFDDQFSVERPDGSNFTLKIRSTKLEDSAMYFCASNPGQGKNEQYFGPGTRLTVT.

This chain links TRBV9 with TRBJ1-1, with a possible D match to TRBD1 (5 bases). The V end lost 1 base, the J end lost 0 bases, and 10 bases lay between the germline ends. CDR1 and CDR2 from the germline V gene are SGDLS and YYNGEE. The CDR3 covers 15 residues. CDR3 protein: CASSVLQGLNTEAFF. The CDR3 coding sequence is TGTGCCAGCAGCGTACTCCAGGGATTGAACACTGAAGCTTTCTTT.

The chain combines TRBV28 with TRBJ1-1, with D unclear. Germline CDR1 MDHEN, CDR2 SYDVKM. The CDR3 extends over 14 amino acids. Between the trimmed V and J ends, which lost 5 bases and 2 bases, there was a span of 12 bases. The CDR3 is CASSLAVINTEAFF. The CDR3 nucleotides are TGTGCCAGCAGTCTGGCGGTCATCAACACTGAAGCTTTCTTT.

This clone was counted only a few times. The chain combines TRBV2 with TRBJ1-3, with a weak D call TRBD1 (6 bases). CDR1 is SNHLY, CDR2 FYNNEI, per germline. This CDR3 is 16 amino acids long. Between the trimmed V and J ends, which lost 4 bases and 2 bases, there was a span of 15 bases. The CDR3 here is CASSVYTGLTGNTIYF. The CDR3 bases are TGTGCCAGCAGTGTTTATACAGGGCTAACTGGAAACACCATATATTTT.

This chain links TRBV30 with TRBJ2-2, with 10 bases aligning to TRBD2. J was trimmed by 8 bases and V by 1 base; bases with no gene match: 7. CDR3 length: 15 residues. The germline gives CDR1 GTSNPN, CDR2 SVGIG (reference sequence). The CDR3 is CAWSASPGLAGELFF. The DNA for the CDR3 is TGTGCCTGGAGTGCCTCACCGGGACTAGCGGGGGAGCTGTTTTTT.

The chain employs TRBV9 and TRBJ2-1; 11 bases map to TRBD2. Germline CDR1 SGDLS, CDR2 YYNGEE. CDR3 size: 17 residues. J gave up 4 bases and V 0 bases, and 6 bases lay outside the gene matches. CDR3 in DNA: TGTGCCAGCAGCGTAGGTCCGGGACTAGCGGCGTACAATGAGCAGTTCTTC. This encodes CASSVGPGLAAYNEQFF.

V is TRBV24-1 and J is TRBJ1-1; 10 positions agree with TRBD1. The CDR3 is 18 residues long. Germline V gene sequence: CDR1 KGHDR, CDR2 SFDVKD. Trimming at V came to 5 bases and at J to 4 bases, leaving 15 bases not matched to a gene. For the CDR3, the DNA is TGTGCCACCAGTGCAAAGCCGGGACAGGGGAAAATCGGCACTGAAGCTTTCTTT. Translating gives CATSAKPGQGKIGTEAFF.

J is TRBJ2-2 and V is TRBV29-1; possibly TRBD1 for D (5 bases). The CDR3 runs to 13 residues. Germline V CDR1 and CDR2: SQVTM, ANQGSEA. This CDR3 is CSYRNQNTGELFF. The CDR3 DNA reads as TGCAGTTACAGGAACCAGAACACCGGGGAGCTGTTTTTT.

The chain uses TRBV2 and TRBJ1-4; D unclear. V was trimmed by 11 bases and J by 7 bases, leaving 11 bases between them. Per germline, CDR1 SNHLY and CDR2 FYNNEI. CDR3 size: 11 residues. CDR3 coding DNA: TGTGCCTCGGGGATGATTGAAAAACTGTTTTTT. Translating gives CASGMIEKLFF.

The chain couples TRBV10-1 to TRBJ2-1; 11 nucleotides line up with TRBD2. Germline trimming cut 6 bases from V and 8 bases from J; bases unmatched to any gene: 12. The CDR3 covers 16 residues. Germline V lookup: CDR1 WNHNN, CDR2 SYGVQD (reference sequence). CDR3 coding DNA: TGCGCCAGCAGCCCTCATAGCGGGAGGGCCAGCTATGAGCAGTTCTTC. Its protein is CASSPHSGRASYEQFF.

The CDR3 DNA reads as TGTGCCAGCAGCTCGGGCGGGACAGGGGTTCCTAAGGAGCAGTACTTC. Its protein product is CASSSGGTGVPKEQYF. This chain joins TRBV7-9 and TRBJ2-7; 10 nucleotides align to TRBD1. V was pared by 4 bases and J by 7 bases, with 13 bases of the junction left unmatched. This CDR3 comprises 16 residues. CDR1 and CDR2 from the germline V gene are SEHNR and FQNEAQ (reference sequence).

This chain connects TRBV3-1 (or the pseudogene TRBV3-2) to TRBJ2-1; a possible D gene is TRBD1 (5 bases). Germline V CDR1 and CDR2: LGHDT, YNNKEL (reference sequence). CDR3 size: 15 residues. V lost 0 bases and J 11 bases, leaving 17 bases between the germline ends. In DNA, the CDR3 is TGTGCCAGCAGCCAAGATCGGAATTGGGGCAGACAGCAGTTCTTC. Translated, it gives CASSQDRNWGRQQFF.

This rearrangement joins TRBV11-3 to TRBJ2-7; D call uncertain. V was shortened by 2 bases and J by 2 bases, with 10 bases between the two germline ends. This CDR3 is built from 14 residues. Germline V gives CDR1 SGHNT, CDR2 YENEEA. The CDR3, as DNA: TGTGCCAGCAGCTTAAGCTCTACCGCCTACGAGCAGTACGTC. The encoded protein is CASSLSSTAYEQYV.

CDR3 bases: TGCAGCGTTCCCTCCCAGGGGGGAAGCACTGAAGCTTTCTTT. This sequence encodes CSVPSQGGSTEAFF. The chain employs TRBV29-1 and TRBJ1-1; 7 bases match TRBD1. The CDR3 is 14 residues long. V lost 5 bases to trimming and J lost 4 bases; unmatched junction nucleotides: 10. Germline CDR1 is SQVTM and CDR2 is ANQGSEA.

The gene calls are TRBV18 and TRBJ1-4; possible D gene TRBD1, 6 bases. The CDR3 is made up of 14 amino acids. Germline CDR1 is KGHSH and CDR2 is LQKENI. V gave up 0 bases and J gave up 5 bases, with 7 bases separating them. CDR3 sequence reads: CASSPPRGNEKLFF. CDR3 DNA: TGTGCCAGCTCACCACCAAGGGGGAATGAAAAACTGTTTTTT.